The sequence of this T cell receptor beta chain was determined in a study of OX40 agonist ivuxolimab in advanced cancers. About the study as a whole: Ivuxolimab was a fully human IgG2 agonistic monoclonal antibody targeting the costimulatory receptor OX40 (CD134). Intravenous ivuxolimab was administered to patients every 2 weeks at six dose levels: 0.01, 0.1, 0.3, 1.5, 3 and 10 mg/kg. Of the 52 patients in dose escalation, about 20 had hepatocellular carcinoma, about 15 had melanoma, 9 had renal cell carcinoma and 9 had head and neck cancer. The dose-escalation cohort was 82.7% male with a mean age of about 60 years, ranging from 23 to 79. Patients were allowed to have had prior anti-PD-1, anti-PD-L1 or anti-CTLA-4 therapy, and 30% to 40% of the dose-escalation patients had previously received checkpoint inhibitors. Partial responses occurred in three dose-escalation patients, of whom one had hepatocellular carcinoma and two had cutaneous melanoma. Peripheral TCRbeta sequencing aimed to test whether ivuxolimab altered TCR sequence diversity and caused clonal T-cell expansion. The paper reports the monotherapy dose-escalation portion (N = 52 patients) of the phase I ivuxolimab trial.

A word on this clone: Its antigen is still unknown. Per-nucleotide qualities are absent, and no much larger clonotype sits a single base away.

CDR1 is given as SGHTS and CDR2 as YDEGEE, both from the germline V gene. V was cut back by 4 bases and J by 0 bases, leaving a gap of 5 bases between them. Including the terminal cysteine and phenylalanine, the CDR3 comprises 14 residues. Of all the DNA, just the CDR3 is kept, 42 bases in frame from base 1. Summary of the overall study and its limitations: After ivuxolimab, expanded clones were on average more numerous among CD8+ T cells than among CD4+ T cells. Partial responders in the 0.1-3.0 mg/kg groups had among the lowest normalized peripheral clonal expansion, especially among CD8+ T cells. Antigen specificity was not determined for the clonally expanded peripheral T cells. Low levels of normalized T-cell clonal expansion were also seen in some patients who did not respond. At doses from 0.1 to 3.0 mg/kg, clonal expansion was seen in both CD4+ and CD8+ blood T cells between baseline and week 6.

The trial excluded patients who had a history of autoimmune disease or were on systemic immunosuppression. Peripheral blood for TCR sequencing was drawn from every dose cohort at baseline, at cycle 4 day 1 and at cycle 7 day 1. The samples were drawn from a first-in-human, open-label, multicenter phase I dose-escalation trial of ivuxolimab. The trial enrolled adults with locally advanced or metastatic head and neck squamous cell, hepatocellular, melanoma or renal cell carcinoma. Before TCR sequencing, CD4+ T cells and CD8+ T cells from peripheral blood were sorted into separate populations. Genomic DNA was isolated from the sorted cells so that the TCRbeta CDR3 region could be sequenced. The immunoSEQ Assay was used to sequence the TCRbeta CDR3 regions. TCRdb took this table from immuneACCESS and kept in-frame rearrangements with V and J called. Such tables lack part of the clones; where checked against another copy, unresolved V genes explain under half of the gap, and the rest is unexplained. For this sample there are more than 60,000 clones; roughly 90% appear just once. The ten largest clones represent 0.3% to 0.4% of the sample.

The receptor comes from an adult with an advanced solid tumor such as melanoma, head and neck, liver or kidney cancer. Recombination connected TRBV5-8 to TRBJ2-6, with the D segment identity uncertain. Specimen: CD4+ or CD8+ T cells sorted from blood, collected in a trial of the OX40 agonist ivuxolimab. The CDR3 reads CASSLGSGANVLTF. The nucleotides are TGTGCCAGCAGCCTGGGCTCTGGGGCCAACGTCCTGACTTTC.